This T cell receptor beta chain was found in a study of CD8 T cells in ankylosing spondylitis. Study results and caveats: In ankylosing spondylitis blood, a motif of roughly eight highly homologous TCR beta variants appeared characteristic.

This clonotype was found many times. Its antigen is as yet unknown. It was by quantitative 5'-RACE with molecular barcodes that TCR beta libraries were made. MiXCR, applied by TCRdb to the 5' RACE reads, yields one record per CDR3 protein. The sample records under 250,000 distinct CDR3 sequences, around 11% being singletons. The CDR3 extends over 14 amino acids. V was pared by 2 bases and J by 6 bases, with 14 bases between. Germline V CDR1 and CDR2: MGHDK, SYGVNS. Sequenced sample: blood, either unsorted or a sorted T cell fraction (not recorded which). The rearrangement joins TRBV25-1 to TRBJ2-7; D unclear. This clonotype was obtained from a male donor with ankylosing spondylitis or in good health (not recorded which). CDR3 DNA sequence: TGTGCCAGCAGTGAAAAAGGCCCCGGTCGCGAGCAGTACTTC. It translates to CASSEKGPGREQYF.